These 8 T cell receptor beta chains share one sample of origin, sequenced in a study of T cell repertoires in cytomegalovirus infection. The antigens for these receptors are not known. TCRdb ran MiXCR on the reads and lists one entry per CDR3 protein. The sample has approximately 770,000 distinct CDR3 sequences, almost 30% seen once; the top ten hold around 12%. The starting material was cultured CD8+ T cells from PBMCs, obtained from culture after CMV antigen stimulation. The receptors derive from a human donor in good health (CMV status not recorded). Some clones in this sample may be carry-over from other donors' samples.

This clonotype was detected a few times. CDR3: CAISEMAGRSSYNEQFF. The CDR3 nucleotides read TGTGCCATCAGTGAGATGGCAGGGAGGAGCTCCTACAATGAGCAGTTCTTC. V and J are TRBV10-3 and TRBJ2-1; D is possibly TRBD2 (6 bases). The CDR3 sequence is 17 residues long. Trimming shortened V by 2 bases and J by 0 bases, and 14 bases separated the two germline ends. Germline V gene data show CDR1 as ENHRY and CDR2 as SYGVKD.

This clonotype was recorded many times. The chain combines TRBV7-6 with TRBJ2-2; D may be TRBD2 (6 bases). Germline lookup yields CDR1 SGHVS and CDR2 FNYEAQ. V was trimmed by 1 base and J by 5 bases, leaving 17 bases between them. There are 17 residues in the CDR3. The CDR3 loop reads CASSLDDRGGVTGELFF. CDR3 bases: TGTGCCAGCAGCTTAGATGACAGAGGAGGGGTGACCGGGGAGCTGTTTTTT.

V usage is TRBV6-6 and J usage is TRBJ1-5; 10 positions agree with TRBD1. J gave up 1 base and V 10 bases, and 10 bases lay outside the gene matches. Germline-derived CDR1 and CDR2 are MNHNY and SVGAGI (reference sequence). The CDR3 extends over 16 amino acids. In DNA form, the CDR3 reads TGTGCCACTAGTTCTTGGGACAGGGGAAGCAATCAGCCCCAGCATTTT. This sequence encodes CATSSWDRGSNQPQHF.

About this clonotype itself: At one of its ends the junction is not consistent with the germline gene, which may arise from a read error. V and J are TRBV6-1 and TRBJ2-1, with 7 bases that match TRBD1. The CDR3 contains 16 residues. Germline CDR1 reads MNHNS; CDR2 reads SASEGT. In DNA, the CDR3 is TGTGCCAGCACACCTTATTACAGGGGCGGGTACAATAAGCAGTTCTTC. It encodes CASTPYYRGGYNKQFF.

V usage is TRBV29-1 and J usage is TRBJ2-1; D call uncertain. The germline V and J ends were trimmed by 4 bases and 7 bases, with 14 bases remaining between them. Looked up from germline, CDR1 is SQVTM and CDR2 is ANQGSEA. The CDR3 is 13 amino acids. As DNA, the CDR3 is TGCAGCGTTGTATGGGGTTCGAGAAATGAGCAGTTCTTC. Translated, it gives CSVVWGSRNEQFF.

This clonotype appeared many times. The chain couples TRBV7-2 to TRBJ2-1; 11 bases fit TRBD2. CDR1 is SGHTA, CDR2 FQGNSA, per germline. The V gene end was trimmed by 1 base and the J gene end by 4 bases; junction bases not matched to a gene: 6. The CDR3 length is 17 residues. The CDR3 region has the DNA TGTGCCAGCAGCTTAGGCCTAGCGGGGGGCCAGTACAATGAGCAGTTCTTC. It specifies CASSLGLAGGQYNEQFF.

This clonotype was counted between two and nine times. The J gene is TRBJ1-5, the V gene TRBV7-8; D may be TRBD1 (5 bases). In germline, CDR1 is SGHVS, CDR2 FQNEAQ. Trimming took 0 bases from V and 3 from J, leaving 9 bases between them. The CDR3 runs 15 residues. CDR3 region: CASSLAGADNQPQHF. The CDR3 coding sequence is TGTGCCAGCAGCTTAGCAGGGGCCGACAATCAGCCCCAGCATTTT.

The rearrangement uses TRBV7-9 and TRBJ1-4, with D tentatively TRBD1 (5 bases). Germline CDR1 SEHNR, CDR2 FQNEAQ (reference sequence). The V gene lost 8 bases and the J gene lost 6 bases, with 10 bases spanning the gap. The CDR3 is 12 residues long. DNA for the CDR3: TGTGCCAGCGGGGACCGTGATGAAAAACTGTTTTTT. Translating gives CASGDRDEKLFF. Filled out from reference TRBV7-9 and TRBJ1-4, the complete variable domain reads DTGVSQNPRHKITKRGQNVTFRCDPISEHNRLYWYRQTLGQGPEFLTYFQNEAQLEKSRLLSDRFSAERPKGSFSTLEIQRTEQGDSAMYLCASGDRDEKLFFGSGTQLSVL.